This is a list of T cell receptor beta chains from one sample in a study of blood T cell repertoires in COVID-19. Sequencing used immunoSEQ multiplex PCR; TCRdb keeps in-frame clones, though not all of them. The sample yields a few hundred thousand clones, 70% to 90% seen once. The source material was peripheral blood. These receptors were obtained from a man aged 55 to 69 who had recovered from COVID-19. Both conserved end residues are part of each CDR3. D genes are given only for firm matches. Where a row states a size, it is once, few, many or the class of an expanded clone; other rows omit it.

>TRBV4-2|TRBJ1-5|NA|NA
CASSQDLEKNQPQHF
TGTGCCAGCAGCCAAGACCTAGAAAAGAATCAGCCCCAGCATTTT
>TRBV27|TRBJ2-1|NA|NA
CASSPSGLASSYNEQFF
TGTGCCAGCAGTCCGTCGGGACTCGCCAGCTCCTACAATGAGCAGTTCTTC
>TRBV27|TRBJ1-3|TRBD1|NA
CASRARTGGGNTIYF
TGTGCCAGCAGAGCCAGGACAGGGGGTGGAAACACCATATATTTT
>TRBV30|TRBJ1-1|NA|NA
CALPMTAKNTEAFF
TGTGCCCTACCCATGACAGCGAAGAACACTGAAGCTTTCTTT
>TRBV6-5|TRBJ1-1|NA|once
CASSLIGNTEAFF
TGTGCCAGCAGCTTAATCGGTAACACTGAAGCTTTCTTT
>TRBV19|TRBJ2-5|NA|NA
CASSIDLETQYF
TGTGCCAGTAGTATAGATCTGGAGACCCAGTACTTC
>TRBV5-1|TRBJ2-3|TRBD1|NA
CASSRDRSYDTQYF
TGCGCCAGCAGCCGGGACAGGTCTTACGATACGCAGTATTTT
>TRBV6-2/TRBV6-3|TRBJ2-7|NA|NA
CASSPDRSYEQYF
TGTGCCAGCAGCCCCGACAGGTCCTACGAGCAGTACTTC
>TRBV5-1|TRBJ2-1|NA|NA
CASSLGTNHNEQFF
TGCGCCAGCAGCTTGGGGACAAACCACAATGAGCAGTTCTTC
>TRBV5-4|TRBJ2-1|NA|NA
CASSGSSTYNEQFF
TGTGCCAGCAGCGGGAGTTCAACCTACAATGAGCAGTTCTTC
>TRBV2|TRBJ1-2|TRBD1|NA
CASTGQGGYGYTF
TGTGCCAGCACGGGACAGGGGGGCTATGGCTACACCTTC
>TRBV10-3|TRBJ1-3|TRBD1|few
CATRDSISGNTIYF
TGTGCCACCCGGGACAGCATCTCTGGAAACACCATATATTTT
>TRBV5-6|TRBJ2-1|TRBD2|NA
CASSTQGLALYNEQFF
TGTGCCAGCAGCACCCAGGGACTAGCTTTATACAATGAGCAGTTCTTC
>TRBV28|TRBJ1-1|NA|NA
CASPLSQGNTEAFF
TGTGCCAGCCCCTTATCGCAGGGGAACACTGAAGCTTTCTTT
>TRBV7-2|TRBJ2-1|TRBD2|NA
CASSLEAGVPYNEQFF
TGTGCCAGCAGCTTAGAAGCGGGAGTCCCATACAATGAGCAGTTCTTC
>TRBV10-3|TRBJ1-4|NA|once
CAISESARGFATNEKLFF
TGTGCCATCAGTGAGTCTGCCCGAGGATTTGCAACTAATGAAAAACTGTTTTTT
>TRBV3-1/TRBV3-2|TRBJ2-7|TRBD2|few
CASSQVGGEQYF
TGTGCCAGCAGCCAAGTGGGGGGGGAGCAGTACTTC
>TRBV7-2|TRBJ2-1|NA|NA
CASSGGRLAEQFF
TGTGCCAGCAGCGGGGGGAGGCTAGCGGAGCAGTTCTTC
>TRBV5-1|TRBJ1-3|NA|NA
CASSALSSGSPGNTIYF
TGCGCCAGCAGCGCACTCAGCTCGGGGTCTCCAGGAAACACCATATATTTT
>TRBV19|TRBJ1-1|TRBD1|NA
CAVEGGTGRWNTEAFF
TGTGCCGTGGAAGGAGGGACAGGGCGATGGAACACTGAAGCTTTCTTT
>TRBV20-1|TRBJ2-5|NA|NA
CSATYQETQYF
TGCAGTGCTACCTACCAAGAGACCCAGTACTTC
>TRBV11-2|TRBJ1-6|TRBD1|NA
CASSSAQLRGLTPLHF
TGTGCCAGCAGCTCAGCCCAGTTAAGGGGGCTTACACCCCTCCACTTT
>TRBV6-6|TRBJ2-7|TRBD2|NA
CASSASGTSGYEQYF
TGTGCCAGCAGTGCGTCCGGGACTAGCGGCTACGAGCAGTACTTC
>TRBV6-4|TRBJ2-3|NA|NA
CASSLTGSTDTQYF
TGTGCCAGCAGTCTTACAGGGAGCACAGATACGCAGTATTTT
>TRBV18|TRBJ1-4|NA|once
CASSPGQVNEKLFF
TGTGCCAGCTCACCGGGCCAGGTTAATGAAAAACTGTTTTTT
>TRBV19|TRBJ2-6|NA|NA
CASSPPGGGANVLTF
TGTGCCAGTAGTCCACCAGGTGGTGGGGCCAACGTCCTGACTTTC
>TRBV21-1|TRBJ1-2|NA|NA
CASRTGDYGYTF
TGTGCCAGCAGGACAGGTGACTATGGCTACACCTTC
>TRBV6-5|TRBJ1-5|TRBD1|few
CASSTGNQPQHF
TGTGCCAGTTCGACAGGGAATCAGCCCCAGCATTTT
>TRBV3-1/TRBV3-2|TRBJ2-7|TRBD2|NA
CASSLTPTSGGREQYF
TGTGCCAGCAGCCTTACTCCTACTAGCGGCGGGAGAGAGCAGTACTTC
>TRBV29-1|TRBJ1-1|NA|NA
CSVAGIGGRSVFTEAFF
TGCAGCGTTGCCGGCATCGGGGGGAGGAGTGTCTTCACTGAAGCTTTCTTT
>TRBV18|TRBJ2-7|NA|NA
CASSPANSYEQYF
TGTGCCAGCTCACCAGCTAATTCCTACGAGCAGTACTTC
>TRBV30|TRBJ1-1|TRBD1|few
CAWAGQVNTEAFF
TGTGCCTGGGCAGGACAGGTGAACACTGAAGCTTTCTTT
>TRBV3-1/TRBV3-2|TRBJ2-5|NA|NA
CASSQLARVTQETQYF
TGTGCCAGCAGCCAACTTGCACGGGTCACCCAAGAGACCCAGTACTTC
>TRBV5-1|TRBJ2-3|TRBD1|NA
CASSLWAGGADTQYF
TGCGCCAGCAGCTTGTGGGCAGGGGGAGCGGATACGCAGTATTTT
>TRBV5-8|TRBJ1-5|NA|few
CASSLGGYSNQPQHF
TGTGCCAGCAGCTTGGGCGGTTATAGCAATCAGCCCCAGCATTTT
>TRBV6-5|TRBJ1-5|NA|NA
CASKPSGVGNQPQHF
TGTGCCAGCAAACCCAGCGGAGTGGGCAATCAGCCCCAGCATTTT
>TRBV2|TRBJ2-3|NA|NA
CASTQGMSTDTQYF
TGTGCCAGCACACAGGGAATGAGCACAGATACGCAGTATTTT
>TRBV6-5|TRBJ1-5|NA|few
CASTRGGGNQPQHF
TGTGCCAGCACCCGGGGGGGCGGGAACCAGCCCCAGCATTTT
>TRBV5-1|TRBJ2-1|TRBD1|NA
CASSSRDRGDEQFF
TGCGCCAGCAGCTCCCGGGACAGGGGGGATGAGCAGTTCTTC
>TRBV19|TRBJ2-7|NA|few
CASSIVAPSYEQYF
TGTGCCAGTAGTATAGTGGCTCCGTCCTACGAGCAGTACTTC